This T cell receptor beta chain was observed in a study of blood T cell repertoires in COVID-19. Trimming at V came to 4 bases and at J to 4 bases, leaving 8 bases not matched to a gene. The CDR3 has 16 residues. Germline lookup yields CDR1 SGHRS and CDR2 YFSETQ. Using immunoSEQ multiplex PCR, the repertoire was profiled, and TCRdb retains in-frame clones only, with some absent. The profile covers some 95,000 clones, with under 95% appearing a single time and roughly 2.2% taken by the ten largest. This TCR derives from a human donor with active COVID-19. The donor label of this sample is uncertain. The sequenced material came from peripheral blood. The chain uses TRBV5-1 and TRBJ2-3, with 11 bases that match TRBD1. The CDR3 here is CASSIRTGGPSDTQYF. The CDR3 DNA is TGCGCCAGCAGCATAAGGACAGGGGGCCCATCAGATACGCAGTATTTT.